One sample yielded the 8 T cell receptor beta chains listed below, sequenced in a study of blood T cell repertoires in COVID-19. The assay was immunoSEQ multiplex PCR, and TCRdb's table has in-frame clones only and misses some. The profile shows about 250,000 clones, about 88% of them singletons. Sequencing was performed on peripheral blood. The receptors come from a woman in her thirties or forties who had recovered from COVID-19.

CDR3 coding DNA: TGTGCCAGCAGCGTCCGACAGGGGGCGGACACTGAAGCTTTCTTT. Translation: CASSVRQGADTEAFF. The chain carries TRBV9 and TRBJ1-1; 10 bases are shared with TRBD1. The V and J ends lost 2 bases and 3 bases, in that order; junction bases with no gene match: 4. The CDR3 has 15 residues. Germline V gives CDR1 SGDLS, CDR2 YYNGEE.

J is TRBJ1-1 and V is TRBV21-1. TRBV21-1 is a listed pseudogene. This CDR3 has 21 amino acids. As DNA, the CDR3 is TGTGCCAGCAGCAAAAGGTGGGCTGCCCATACACTCGGATCGGAGGGCACTGAAGCTTTCTTT. Translating it yields CASSKRWAAHTLGSEGTEAFF.

This rearrangement joins TRBV18 to TRBJ1-2, with D hard to call. This CDR3 spans 14 amino acids. Looked up from germline, CDR1 is KGHSH and CDR2 is LQKENI. The V end was cut by 2 bases, the J end by 4 bases, with 11 bases between. The CDR3 bases are TGTGCCAGCTCACCAGGGCCTGTCGGCTATGGCTACACCTTC. Protein product: CASSPGPVGYGYTF.

The chain carries TRBV5-1 and TRBJ2-1, with D unclear. From germline, CDR1 is SGHRS and CDR2 YFSETQ. Between the trimmed V and J ends, which lost 0 bases and 6 bases, there was a span of 4 bases. The CDR3 covers 12 residues. CDR3 sequence: CASSLASNEQFF. The CDR3 bases are TGCGCCAGCAGCTTGGCCTCCAATGAGCAGTTCTTC.

The chain has TRBV30 and TRBJ2-1, with TRBD1 identical over 9 bases. The CDR3 sequence is 12 residues long. Germline V gives CDR1 GTSNPN, CDR2 SVGIG (reference sequence). The ends lost 5 bases at V and 7 bases at J; junction bases unmatched: 3. CDR3 coding DNA: TGTGCCTGGGGGACAGGGAGGAATGAGCAGTTCTTC. Residues: CAWGTGRNEQFF.

This clone was recorded once. This chain links TRBV6-6 with TRBJ1-2; D is ambiguous. The CDR3 is 11 amino acids. From germline, CDR1 is MNHNY and CDR2 SVGAGI (reference sequence). Trimming took off 6 bases at V and 7 bases at J, with 9 bases between the two ends. The CDR3 is CASSPGGGYTF. CDR3 in DNA: TGTGCCAGCAGCCCGGGTGGTGGCTACACCTTC.

The chain recombines TRBV6-5 with TRBJ1-4, with TRBD1 identical over 9 bases. This CDR3 has 15 amino acids. CDR1 and CDR2 (germline): MNHEY, SVGAGI. Trimming at V came to 2 bases and at J to 5 bases, leaving 3 bases not matched to a gene. The CDR3 loop is CASSYGTGPNEKLFF. CDR3 in DNA: TGTGCCAGCAGTTACGGGACAGGGCCCAATGAAAAACTGTTTTTT.

The sample holds a few counts of this clone. The genes are TRBV6-5 and TRBJ2-3; no reliable D call. Germline-derived CDR1 and CDR2 are MNHEY and SVGAGI. V was trimmed by 4 bases and J by 1 base, leaving 12 bases between them. This CDR3 is built from 15 residues. Here the CDR3 reads CASSSQSVGTDTQYF. The CDR3 DNA reads as TGTGCCAGCAGTTCACAGTCGGTCGGCACAGATACGCAGTATTTT.